This T cell receptor beta chain appears in the sequencing data of a study of blood T cell repertoires in COVID-19. Germline CDR1 and CDR2: SGHNT and YYREEE (reference sequence). The CDR3 length is 13 residues. J lost 5 bases, V lost 5 bases, and 6 bases had no gene match. Original methodology: Estimated nucleated cell counts came from reference gene primer amplification. This table comes from immunoSEQ multiplex PCR, and its TCRdb copy is limited to in-frame clones, with some not included. The V and J calls and clone size are taken from that table; D and trimming were inferred from the DNA. Here the sample spans fewer than 200,000 clones, 81% being singletons.

Sequencing used peripheral blood. This chain links TRBV5-4 with TRBJ2-7; 8 bases agree with TRBD1. The clonotype originates from a woman aged 40 to 55 with COVID-19, enrolled during active disease. The CDR3 bases are TGTGCCAGCAGGACAGGGGTATCAAACGAGCAGTACTTC. Translated: CASRTGVSNEQYF.